This TCR beta chain originates from a study of T-cell memory formation after mild COVID-19. A 5'RACE reaction primed in the constant segment made cDNA libraries of TCR alpha and TCR beta, and these carried sample barcodes and UMIs. One entry per CDR3 protein, called by TCRdb with MiXCR from the 5' RACE reads. The sample includes roughly 160,000 distinct CDR3 sequences, approximately 10% of them seen just once. Findings and caveats of the study: The finding that pre-infection memory included some responding clones suggested that cross-reactive memory joined. There was a balanced CD4/CD8 profile in clones contracting day 15 to 85, and later expanders leaned CD4+. Mainly CM and EM harbored the contracting CD4+ clones; mainly EMRA harbored the CD8+ ones.

Trimming left V 1 base short and J 0 bases short, with 4 bases between. Looked up from germline, CDR1 is DFQATT and CDR2 is SNEGSKA (reference sequence). The CDR3 consists of 12 residues. A few counts support this clonotype. Its antigen is unknown. The J gene is TRBJ2-7, the V gene TRBV20-1; D remains unclear. Input material: PBMCs or a T cell subset sorted from them (not recorded which). The TCR was taken from a man aged 18 to 35 who had mild COVID-19 (a few samples of this study predate the infection). Cell type and time point are not known. CDR3 residues: CSARGSSYEQYF. The CDR3 DNA sequence: TGCAGTGCTAGAGGCAGCTCCTACGAGCAGTACTTC.